This is a list of T cell receptor beta chains from one sample in a study of T cells of healthy individuals. TCRdb called the 5' RACE reads again in MiXCR, with one record for every CDR3 protein. The sample holds more than 85,000 distinct CDR3 sequences; roughly 18% are singletons and the top ten take 6.2%. These receptors originate from a human donor in good health. CDR3s include the opening cysteine and the closing phenylalanine or tryptophan. Each record gives: J gene, CDR3 length, clone size, V gene, D gene, CDR3 DNA, CDR3 protein. D genes are given only for firm matches. Expanded clones are given a class, and other clones once, few, many or no size at all.

TRBJ1-2 13 many TRBV6-5 NA TGTGCCAGCAGTTTCGCAGAGGACTATGGCTACACCTTC CASSFAEDYGYTF
TRBJ2-7 14 many TRBV21-1 NA TGTGCCAGCAGCATCCGGACATACTCCTACGAGCAGTACTTC CASSIRTYSYEQYF
TRBJ1-1 14 NA TRBV12-3/TRBV12-4 TRBD1 TGTGCCAGCAGCGCCCCAGGGGGAAGAACTGAAGCTTTCTTT CASSAPGGRTEAFF
TRBJ1-5 14 many TRBV20-1 NA TGCAGTGCTATTCCCCTGGCGGGCAATCAGCCCCAGCATTTT CSAIPLAGNQPQHF
TRBJ2-3 11 few TRBV28 NA TGTGCCAGCAGTTTACTAGATACGCAGTATTTT CASSLLDTQYF
TRBJ1-3 14 many TRBV30 TRBD1 TGTGCCTGGAGTACCGGGACAGGTGGAAACACCATATATTTT CAWSTGTGGNTIYF
TRBJ2-7 14 many TRBV28 TRBD2 TGTGCCAGCACTAGCGGGTTCAGCTCCTACGAGCAGTACTTC CASTSGFSSYEQYF
TRBJ2-2 16 few TRBV6-4 TRBD1 TGTGCCAGCGGACGTGAGGCAGGGGGTGAAGCCGGGGAGCTGTTTTTT CASGREAGGEAGELFF
TRBJ2-1 14 few TRBV4-3 TRBD1 TGCGCCAGCAGCGACGGGACAGCCCCCAATGAGCAGTTCTTC CASSDGTAPNEQFF
TRBJ1-5 15 few TRBV3-1 NA TGTGCCAGCAGCCAAGATTCGCACCACGATCAGCCCCAGCATTTT CASSQDSHHDQPQHF
TRBJ1-2 14 few TRBV4-3 NA TGCGCCAGCAGCCAAGAGATGGGGAGATATGGCTACACCTTC CASSQEMGRYGYTF
TRBJ2-7 14 NA TRBV9 NA TGTGCCAGCAGCGAAGGGGACGGAAACTACGAGCAGTACTTC CASSEGDGNYEQYF
TRBJ2-5 15 few TRBV7-2 NA TGTGCCAGCAGCTTAGAGGGGTGGTACCAAGAGACCCAGTACTTC CASSLEGWYQETQYF
TRBJ1-2 12 many TRBV5-1 NA TGCGCCAGCAGTTCTGGGTCGGATGGCTACACCTTC CASSSGSDGYTF
TRBJ2-1 15 many TRBV12-3/TRBV12-4 TRBD2 TGTGCCAGCAGCTTCAGGACTAGCGGGACGAATGAGCAGTTCTTC CASSFRTSGTNEQFF
TRBJ1-1 13 NA TRBV6-1 NA TGTGCCAGCAGCCGGGGAGTCGACACTGAAGCTTTCTTT CASSRGVDTEAFF
TRBJ1-3 16 NA TRBV6-2/TRBV6-3 NA TGTGCCAGCAGTTACTACAGAGGGCGTCGTGGAAACACCATATATTTT CASSYYRGRRGNTIYF
TRBJ1-2 15 NA TRBV6-5 TRBD1 TGTGCCAGCAGTTACTCCCAGGGGGTCTTCTATGGCTACACCTTC CASSYSQGVFYGYTF
TRBJ2-7 13 few TRBV28 NA TGTGCCAGCAGTTTAAGGGACTTAGGCGAGCAGTACTTC CASSLRDLGEQYF
TRBJ2-7 13 once TRBV29-1 NA TGCAGCGTTGGTTACGTTACCTCCTACGAGCAGTACTTC CSVGYVTSYEQYF
TRBJ1-2 14 few TRBV6-5 NA TGTGCCAGCAGTTCATACGAATCTTACTATGGCTACACCTTC CASSSYESYYGYTF
TRBJ1-1 13 NA TRBV14 NA TGTGCCAGCAGCCAAGCGCGCGCCACTGAAGCTTTCTTT CASSQARATEAFF
TRBJ2-1 16 few TRBV15 TRBD2 TGTGCCACCAGCAGAATTCCGGTTAGCGGGGGCCATTGGCAGTTCTTC CATSRIPVSGGHWQFF
TRBJ2-3 13 many TRBV6-6 NA TGTGCCAGCAGGATAGAGCAGGGGGATACGCAGTATTTT CASRIEQGDTQYF
TRBJ2-1 14 NA TRBV7-2 NA TGTGCCAGCAGCCCCGACGGGTACCGCAATGAGCAGTTCTTC CASSPDGYRNEQFF
TRBJ1-4 16 NA TRBV27 NA TGTGCCAGCAGTAACACGGGGGGGATCTCGTATGAAAAACTGTTTTTT CASSNTGGISYEKLFF
TRBJ2-3 15 many TRBV10-3 TRBD2 TGTGCCATCAGTGGACTAGCGGGGGGGATGGATACGCAGTATTTT CAISGLAGGMDTQYF
TRBJ2-7 14 few TRBV9 TRBD2 TGTGCCAGCAGCGTAAGCGGGGGGGCGCGAGAGCAGTACTTC CASSVSGGAREQYF
TRBJ2-3 14 NA TRBV4-2 NA TGTGCCAGCAGCCAAGACGGGGCTAGCAGAACGCAGTATTTT CASSQDGASRTQYF